A single sample gave rise to the 10 T cell receptor beta chains below, sequenced in a study of shared clonotypes between healthy human individuals. TCRdb's copy holds only in-frame clones and misses some; the assay was immunoSEQ multiplex PCR. This sample has roughly 590,000 clones; about 95% occur once, and the top ten carry 0.11%. Positive CCR7 selection of CD45RO-negative cells yielded the naive CD8 cells, and terminally differentiated effector memory CD45RA+ cells were excluded. Sequencing used naive CD8+ T cells sorted from blood. These receptor sequences come from a woman under 40 in good health.

The chain employs TRBV11-1 and TRBJ2-7; D is perhaps TRBD1 (5 bases). The CDR3 runs 14 residues. Germline assignment: CDR1 SGHAT and CDR2 FQDESV (reference sequence). Trimming removed 0 bases from V and 0 bases from J, with 6 bases in between. The CDR3, as DNA: TGTGCCAGCAGCTTAGCAGGGGCCTCCTACGAGCAGTACTTC. This encodes CASSLAGASYEQYF.

The chain links TRBV19 to TRBJ2-3; D ambiguous. Deletions cut 3 bases from V and 5 bases from J, with 9 bases between. The CDR3 is 13 residues long. CDR1 LNHDA and CDR2 SQIVND come from the germline V gene (reference sequence). The CDR3 loop is CASSIEVGDTQYF. The DNA for the CDR3 is TGTGCCAGTAGTATTGAGGTGGGAGATACGCAGTATTTT.

The chain joins TRBV18 to TRBJ2-3; 14 nucleotides line up with TRBD2. Germline V CDR1 and CDR2: KGHSH, LQKENI. This CDR3 has 15 amino acids. The junction had 2 bases not matched to a gene; V was cut back by 5 bases and J by 4 bases. The CDR3 loop is CASSSGLAGADTQYF. The CDR3, as DNA: TGTGCCAGCTCATCGGGACTAGCGGGAGCAGATACGCAGTATTTT. Full variable domain (missing parts from reference TRBV18 and TRBJ2-3): NAGVMQNPRHLVRRRGQEARLRCSPMKGHSHVYWYRQLPEEGLKFMVYLQKENIIDESGMPKERFSAEFPKEGPSILRIQQVVRGDSAAYFCASSSGLAGADTQYFGPGTRLTVL.

The rearrangement links TRBV9 to TRBJ2-3, with D possibly being TRBD1 (5 bases). Trimming pared 4 bases from V and 2 bases from J, leaving 20 bases between. The CDR3 totals 17 residues. The V gene's germline CDR1 is SGDLS and CDR2 YYNGEE. The CDR3 region has the DNA TGTGCCAGCAGCACCAACAGGAATCTTGGGTCCACAGATACGCAGTATTTT. It yields the protein CASSTNRNLGSTDTQYF.

The chain uses TRBV4-1 and TRBJ2-2; 8 bases map to TRBD1. The germline V gene encodes CDR1 MGHRA and CDR2 YSYEKL. V lost 4 bases to trimming and J lost 4 bases; unmatched junction nucleotides: 8. This CDR3 is 16 amino acids long. The CDR3 nucleotides are TGCGCCAGCAGCCCGTCAAGGACAGGGCTCACCGGGGAGCTGTTTTTT. Translated: CASSPSRTGLTGELFF.

The chain couples TRBV15 to TRBJ1-4; 7 bases match TRBD1. The germline CDR1 and CDR2 sequences are LNHNV and YYDKDF (reference sequence). The V segment lost 7 bases and the J segment 8 bases; nucleotides outside the gene matches: 7. The CDR3 runs 13 residues. CDR3 loop: CATKGGLEEKLFF. In DNA form, the CDR3 reads TGTGCCACCAAAGGGGGCTTAGAGGAAAAACTGTTTTTT.

This sequence joins TRBV25-1 and TRBJ2-1; D call uncertain. This CDR3 is built from 14 residues. V lost 4 bases, J lost 3 bases, and 10 bases lay in between. Per germline, CDR1 MGHDK and CDR2 SYGVNS. For the CDR3, the DNA is TGTGCCAGCAGTGGGGCTTACCTCTACAATGAGCAGTTCTTC. Its translation is CASSGAYLYNEQFF.

This chain links TRBV12-5 with TRBJ2-1; no definite D call. The CDR3 covers 13 residues. CDR1 and CDR2 (germline): LGHNT, FRNRAP. V lost 7 bases to trimming and J lost 7 bases, with 14 bases between them. CDR3 region: CASAPPAGNEQFF. The CDR3 bases are TGTGCTAGTGCCCCACCCGCTGGGAATGAGCAGTTCTTC.

The chain employs TRBV5-6 and TRBJ1-4, with 9 bases lining up with TRBD1. CDR1 is SGHDT and CDR2 is YYEEEE in the germline V gene. This CDR3 is built from 18 residues. The junction had 13 bases not matched to a gene; V was cut back by 6 bases and J by 1 base. CDR3 DNA sequence: TGTGCCAGCACCCTAACCGGGACAGGGAAGAGAACTAATGAAAAACTGTTTTTT. It codes for CASTLTGTGKRTNEKLFF.

This chain uses TRBV28 with TRBJ2-1; TRBD2 aligns across 9 bases. V shed 6 bases and J 3 bases; nucleotides not matched to a gene: 6. The CDR3 is made up of 15 amino acids. CDR1 and CDR2 from the germline V gene are MDHEN and SYDVKM. In DNA form, the CDR3 reads TGTGCCAGCAGGCCCGGGACTAGCCACTACAATGAGCAGTTCTTC. This gives the protein CASRPGTSHYNEQFF. Combining the CDR3 with reference TRBV28 and TRBJ2-1 gives the whole variable domain DVKVTQSSRYLVKRTGEKVFLECVQDMDHENMFWYRQDPGLGLRLIYFSYDVKMKEKGDIPEGYSVSREKKERFSLILESASTNQTSMYLCASRPGTSHYNEQFFGPGTRLTVL.